Sequencing of this T cell receptor beta chain was carried out in a study of T and B cells in COVID-19 patients (dated by TCRdb to the early 2020s). Some background on the complete study: In this study, adaptive immunity was profiled in COVID-19 patients who either had active infection or had recovered, using TRB and IGH repertoire sequencing of peripheral blood. Patients in the recovered cohort had a median age of approximately 33 years, compared with around 70 years for patients in the active-infection cohort. In the active-infection cohort, about 65% of the roughly 20 patients were critically ill and required mechanical ventilation or ECMO. A couple of patients were in both the active and recovered cohorts because samples existed from active disease and from after recovery. Comorbidities linked to unfavorable COVID-19 outcome were present in about 90% of the 20 patients in the active-infection cohort. The TCR and BCR sequence repository comprised a few dozen patients and over 60 time points, with over 8 million TCR sequences analysed. As many as 9 follow-up blood samples were taken per patient, and some of the samples covered different disease stages within the same individual. For the repertoire analyses, the comparison was an age-matched reference group of a few dozen healthy donors who were negative for COVID-19 antibodies. A recovered cohort comprised 15 to 19 patients contributing approximately 22 samples, mostly after mild to moderate COVID-19 managed as outpatients. On the study overall, not on this receptor specifically: Strongly skewed TRBV/TRBJ gene usage was reported in patients with COVID-19. Specific T cell subsets (CD4+/Treg/CD8+) and sorted SARS-CoV-2-responsive or tetramer+ T cells had not yet been sequenced, and these experiments were ongoing. The cohort was considered too small for HLA contributions to COVID-19 susceptibility or severity to be assessed. The recovered cohort had 2,400 or so exclusive TCR clusters, including about 34 low-pGen clusters. TRB repertoires were highly clonal in active COVID-19, whereas diversity and richness at recovery rose above healthy donor levels. Few blood samples were available from mildly ill patients while symptoms were present or from severe cases at early time points. It was stated that prospective validation of the reported TCR clusters was required before the clusters could be put to clinical use.

Of note for this clonotype: Its antigen remains unidentified. No qualities accompany the bases; no much larger clone lies one base away.

TRB repertoires were amplified from 250-500 ng of genomic DNA extracted from blood. Instrument used: Illumina MiSeq. Multiplex PCR with BIOMED2 TRB-A/B primer pools was used to amplify TRB rearrangements. Illumina-compatible adapters and 7-nucleotide sample barcodes were attached to the amplicons in two consecutive PCRs. Phusion HS II polymerase was used for all library PCRs. Amplicons were purified from gel with the NucleoSpin Gel and PCR Clean-up kit, quantified on Qubit, and pooled at about 4 nM. Amplicon pool quality was checked on an Agilent 2100 Bioanalyzer before Illumina next-generation sequencing. The original methods were these. MiXCR 3.0.8 with the default MiXCR reference library was used to annotate TRB rearrangements. Sequences with fewer than 2 reads and non-productive reads were filtered out, and every unique CDR3 nucleotide sequence was treated as a single clone. Clonality, diversity, richness and V-J gene usage were computed in R 3.5.1. GLIPH2 was used to cluster TCRs by CDR3 similarity, and OLGA was used to calculate generation probabilities. Only GLIPH2 clusters containing at least four unique TCR clonotypes present in at least three individuals were kept. TCRdb applied fastp at Q25 and MiXCR to the public reads, then kept only in-frame beta chains. Each record represents a unique CDR3 protein, reported with the most common genes and DNA among its rows. The V and J calls and clone size are TCRdb's, not the authors'. Across this sample there are fewer than 6,000 distinct CDR3 sequences, with 25% to 35% seen only once. The biggest ten clones account for around a third of the sample.

Ends trimmed: V by 4 bases, J by 6 bases; bases unmatched to a gene: 8. Looking up the germline V gene (reference sequence) yields CDR1 MNHEY and CDR2 SMNVEV. The cysteine opens and the phenylalanine closes a CDR3 of 15 amino acids. The sequence is cut down to CDR3 DNA, 45 bases in frame from base 1. The chain is encoded by TRBV27 joined to TRBJ2-3; TRBD1 lines up with 9 middle nucleotides. This clonotype originated in a human donor with active COVID-19. Sequences were obtained from blood. In nucleotide form, the sequence is TGTGCCAGCAGTTATGCACAGGGGGCGAAGGATACGCAGTATTTT. Its amino acids are CASSYAQGAKDTQYF.